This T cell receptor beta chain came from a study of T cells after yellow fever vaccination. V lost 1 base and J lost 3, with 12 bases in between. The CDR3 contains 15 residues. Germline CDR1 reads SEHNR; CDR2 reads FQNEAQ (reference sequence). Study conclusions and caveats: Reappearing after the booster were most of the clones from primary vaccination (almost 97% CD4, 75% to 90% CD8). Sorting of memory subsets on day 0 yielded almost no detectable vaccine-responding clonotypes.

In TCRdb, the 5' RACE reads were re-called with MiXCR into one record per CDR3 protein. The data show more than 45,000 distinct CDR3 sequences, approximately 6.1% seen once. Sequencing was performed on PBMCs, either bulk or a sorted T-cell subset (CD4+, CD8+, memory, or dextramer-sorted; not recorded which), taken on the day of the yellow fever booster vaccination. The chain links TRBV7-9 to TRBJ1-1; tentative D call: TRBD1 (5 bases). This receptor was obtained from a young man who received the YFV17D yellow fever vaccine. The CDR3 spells CASSLGPRGDTEAFF. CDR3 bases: TGTGCCAGCAGCTTAGGGCCTCGGGGGGACACTGAAGCTTTCTTT.